This T cell receptor (beta chain) emerged from a study of cytomegalovirus exposure and HLA in healthy donors. The CDR3 totals 15 residues. CDR1 and CDR2 from the germline V gene are SGHVS and FQNEAQ. The junction had 3 bases not matched to a gene; V was cut back by 3 bases and J by 3 bases. Turning to this clone: The target antigen is unknown.

Findings and limits, study-wide: A few CMV-associated chains were confirmed in vitro to be specific for CMV antigens.

Profiled with immunoSEQ multiplex PCR; TCRdb holds only in-frame clones, not every one. This sample carries 120,000 to 150,000 clones, just over 90% of them seen once, and the ten largest clones take roughly 0.7%. This chain joins TRBV7-8 and TRBJ1-5; 9 bases match TRBD1. The sample comprised PBMCs. The receptor comes from a man between 18 and 29 years old in good health and CMV-seronegative. CDR3 coding DNA: TGTGCCAGCAGCTTTGGGGACAGGGCCAATCAGCCCCAGCATTTT. Protein: CASSFGDRANQPQHF.